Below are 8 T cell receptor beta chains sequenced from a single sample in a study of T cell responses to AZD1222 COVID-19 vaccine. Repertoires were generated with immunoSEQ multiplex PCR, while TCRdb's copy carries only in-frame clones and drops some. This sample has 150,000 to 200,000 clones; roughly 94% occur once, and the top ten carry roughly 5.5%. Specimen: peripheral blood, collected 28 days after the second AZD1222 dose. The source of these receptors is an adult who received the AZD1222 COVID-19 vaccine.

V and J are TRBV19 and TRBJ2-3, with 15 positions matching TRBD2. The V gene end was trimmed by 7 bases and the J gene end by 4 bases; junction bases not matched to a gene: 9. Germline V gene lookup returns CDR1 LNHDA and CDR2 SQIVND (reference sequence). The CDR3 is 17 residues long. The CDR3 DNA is TGTGCCAGTAATTTCGGACTAGCGGGAGGGCCCTCAGATACGCAGTATTTT. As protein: CASNFGLAGGPSDTQYF.

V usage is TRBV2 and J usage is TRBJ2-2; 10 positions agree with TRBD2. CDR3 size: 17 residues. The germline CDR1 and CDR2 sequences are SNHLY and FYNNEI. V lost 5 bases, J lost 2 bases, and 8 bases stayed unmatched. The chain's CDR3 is CASSNMRTSGNTGELFF. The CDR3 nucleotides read TGTGCCAGCAGTAACATGAGGACTAGCGGAAACACCGGGGAGCTGTTTTTT.

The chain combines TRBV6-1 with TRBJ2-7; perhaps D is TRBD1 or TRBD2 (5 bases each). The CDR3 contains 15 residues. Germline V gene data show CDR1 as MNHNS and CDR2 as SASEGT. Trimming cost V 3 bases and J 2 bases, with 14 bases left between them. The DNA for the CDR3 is TGTGCCAGCAGTGACCGGGACGCAAGCACCTACGAGCAGTACTTC. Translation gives CASSDRDASTYEQYF.

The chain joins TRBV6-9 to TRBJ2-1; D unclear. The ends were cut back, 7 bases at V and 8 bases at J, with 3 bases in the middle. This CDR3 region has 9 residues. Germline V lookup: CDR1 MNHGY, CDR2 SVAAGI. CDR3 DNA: TGTGCCAGCACGGATGAGCAGTTCTTC. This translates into CASTDEQFF.

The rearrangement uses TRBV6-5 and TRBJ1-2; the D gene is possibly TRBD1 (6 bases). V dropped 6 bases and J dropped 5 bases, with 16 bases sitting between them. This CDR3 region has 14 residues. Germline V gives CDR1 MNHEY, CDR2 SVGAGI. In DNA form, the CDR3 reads TGTGCCAGCAGGCAGCAGGGGCTAGTGTATGGCTACACCTTC. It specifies CASRQQGLVYGYTF.

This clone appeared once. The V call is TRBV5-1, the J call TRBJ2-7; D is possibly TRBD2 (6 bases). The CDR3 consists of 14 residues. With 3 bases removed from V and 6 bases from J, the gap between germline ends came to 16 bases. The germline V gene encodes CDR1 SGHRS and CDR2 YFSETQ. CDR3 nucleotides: TGCGCCAGCAGCTCCGGACCGACGCGGGGCGAGCAGTACTTC. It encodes CASSSGPTRGEQYF.

The CDR3 spells CASSFPWTATNTEAFF. In DNA form, the CDR3 reads TGTGCCAGCAGTTTCCCCTGGACAGCTACAAACACTGAAGCTTTCTTT. This rearrangement joins TRBV27 to TRBJ1-1; weak D call: TRBD1 (6 bases). This CDR3 has 16 residues. V was shortened by 3 bases and J by 2 bases, with 16 bases between the two germline ends. CDR1 and CDR2 (germline): MNHEY, SMNVEV (reference sequence).

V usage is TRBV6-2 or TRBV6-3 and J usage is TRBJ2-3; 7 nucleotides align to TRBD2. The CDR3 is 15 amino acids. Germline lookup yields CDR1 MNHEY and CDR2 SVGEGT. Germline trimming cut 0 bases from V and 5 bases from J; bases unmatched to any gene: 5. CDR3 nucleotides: TGTGCCAGCAGTTACTCGGCGGGAGTTCAAGATACGCAGTATTTT. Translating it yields CASSYSAGVQDTQYF.